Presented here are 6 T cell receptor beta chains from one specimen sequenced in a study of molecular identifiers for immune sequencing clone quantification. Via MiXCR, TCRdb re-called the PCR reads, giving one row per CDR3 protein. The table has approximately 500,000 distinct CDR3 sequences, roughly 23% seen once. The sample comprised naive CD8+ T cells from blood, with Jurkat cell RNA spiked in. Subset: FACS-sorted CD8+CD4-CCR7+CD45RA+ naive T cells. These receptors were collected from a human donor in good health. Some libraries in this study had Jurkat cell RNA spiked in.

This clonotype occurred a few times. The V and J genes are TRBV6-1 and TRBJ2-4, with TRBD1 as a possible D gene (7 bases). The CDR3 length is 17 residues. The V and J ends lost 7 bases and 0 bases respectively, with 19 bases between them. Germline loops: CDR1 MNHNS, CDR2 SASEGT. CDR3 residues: CASIGGQQGIAKNIQYF. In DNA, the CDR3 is TGTGCCAGCATCGGGGGCCAACAGGGGATAGCCAAAAACATTCAGTACTTC.

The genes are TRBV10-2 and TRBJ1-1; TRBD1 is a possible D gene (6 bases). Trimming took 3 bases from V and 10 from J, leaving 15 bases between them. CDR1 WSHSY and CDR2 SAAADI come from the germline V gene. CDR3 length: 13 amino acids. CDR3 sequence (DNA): TGCGCCAGCAGTGATCCTACCGGGGGCCCAGCTTTCTTT. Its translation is CASSDPTGGPAFF.

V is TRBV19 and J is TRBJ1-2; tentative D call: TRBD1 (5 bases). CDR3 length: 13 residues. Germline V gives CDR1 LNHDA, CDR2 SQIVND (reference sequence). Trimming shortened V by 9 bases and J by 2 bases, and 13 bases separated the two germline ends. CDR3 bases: TGTGCCAGCGGGCCAGACAGAAACTATGGCTACACCTTC. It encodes CASGPDRNYGYTF. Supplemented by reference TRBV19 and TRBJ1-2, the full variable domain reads DGGITQSPKYLFRKEGQNVTLSCEQNLNHDAMYWYRQDPGQGLRLIYYSQIVNDFQKGDIAEGYSVSREKKESFPLTVTSAQKNPTAFYLCASGPDRNYGYTFGSGTRLTVV.

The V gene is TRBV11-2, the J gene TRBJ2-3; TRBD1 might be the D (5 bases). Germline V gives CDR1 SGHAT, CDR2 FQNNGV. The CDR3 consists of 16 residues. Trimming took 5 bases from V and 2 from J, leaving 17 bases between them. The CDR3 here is CASSPSPGQLTDTQYF. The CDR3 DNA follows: TGTGCCAGCAGCCCCTCTCCAGGACAACTCACAGATACGCAGTATTTT.

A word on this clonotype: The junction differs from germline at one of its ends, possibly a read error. The CDR3 spells CASSLKSSGRRAQETQYF. The CDR3 DNA follows: TGTGCTAGCAGCCTAAAATCTAGCGGGAGGCGTGCTCAAGAGACCCAGTACTTC. The genes are TRBV7-7 and TRBJ2-5, with 11 bases matching TRBD2. Looked up from germline, CDR1 is SSHAT and CDR2 is FNYEAQ (reference sequence). This CDR3 has 18 residues.

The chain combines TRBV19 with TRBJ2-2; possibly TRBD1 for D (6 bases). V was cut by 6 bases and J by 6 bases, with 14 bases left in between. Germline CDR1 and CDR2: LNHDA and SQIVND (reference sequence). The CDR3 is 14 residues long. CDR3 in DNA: TGTGCCAGTAGCCAAGGGACAACGCCCGGGGAGCTGTTTTTT. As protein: CASSQGTTPGELFF. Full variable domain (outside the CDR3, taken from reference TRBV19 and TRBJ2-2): DGGITQSPKYLFRKEGQNVTLSCEQNLNHDAMYWYRQDPGQGLRLIYYSQIVNDFQKGDIAEGYSVSREKKESFPLTVTSAQKNPTAFYLCASSQGTTPGELFFGEGSRLTVL.